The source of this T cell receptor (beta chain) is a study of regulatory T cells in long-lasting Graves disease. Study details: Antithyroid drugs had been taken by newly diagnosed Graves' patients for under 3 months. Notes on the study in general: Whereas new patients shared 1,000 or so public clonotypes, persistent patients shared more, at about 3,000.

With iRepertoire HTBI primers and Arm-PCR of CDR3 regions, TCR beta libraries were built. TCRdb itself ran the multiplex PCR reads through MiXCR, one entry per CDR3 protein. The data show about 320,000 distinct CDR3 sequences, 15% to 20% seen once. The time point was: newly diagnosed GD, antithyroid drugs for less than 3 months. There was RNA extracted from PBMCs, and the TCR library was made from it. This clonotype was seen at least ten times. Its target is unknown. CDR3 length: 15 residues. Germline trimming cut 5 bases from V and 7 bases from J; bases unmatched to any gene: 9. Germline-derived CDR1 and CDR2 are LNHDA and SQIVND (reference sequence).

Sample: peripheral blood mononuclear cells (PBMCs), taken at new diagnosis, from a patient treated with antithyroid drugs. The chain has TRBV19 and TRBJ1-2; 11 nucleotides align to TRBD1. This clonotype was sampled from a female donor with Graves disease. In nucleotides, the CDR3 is TGTGCCAGTAGTTCGAGAGGACAGGGGGCGTTTGGCTACACCTTC. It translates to CASSSRGQGAFGYTF. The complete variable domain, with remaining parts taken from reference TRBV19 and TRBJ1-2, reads DGGITQSPKYLFRKEGQNVTLSCEQNLNHDAMYWYRQDPGQGLRLIYYSQIVNDFQKGDIAEGYSVSREKKESFPLTVTSAQKNPTAFYLCASSSRGQGAFGYTFGSGTRLTVV.